One sample yielded the 18 T cell receptor beta chains listed below, sequenced in a study of cytomegalovirus exposure and HLA in healthy donors. Clones were sequenced by immunoSEQ multiplex PCR, and TCRdb holds only the in-frame ones, with some missing. The table has 200,000 to 250,000 clones, about 86% seen once. Sequences were obtained from PBMCs. These receptors were collected from a woman aged 18-29 years in good health and CMV-seronegative.

The chain links TRBV6-5 to TRBJ1-2; no definite D call. The CDR3 sequence is 10 residues long. V shed 7 bases and J shed 4 bases, with 4 bases lying between them. Germline loops: CDR1 MNHEY, CDR2 SVGAGI. The CDR3 DNA is TGTGCCAGCAACTTCTATGGCTACACCTTC. This sequence encodes CASNFYGYTF.

The rearrangement joins TRBV27 to TRBJ2-7; 8 bases match TRBD1. Germline CDR1 MNHEY, CDR2 SMNVEV (reference sequence). The length of the CDR3 is 15 residues. V was clipped by 5 bases and J by 6 bases; unmatched bases: 12. This chain's CDR3 is CASSPHGTGYGEQYF. Here the CDR3 DNA reads TGTGCCAGCAGTCCCCACGGGACAGGATATGGCGAGCAGTACTTC.

V is TRBV21-1 and J is TRBJ1-3. TRBV21-1 is shown as a pseudogene. The CDR3 is made up of 15 amino acids. As DNA, the CDR3 is TGTGCCAGCGGCCGCGGGGGGAACTCTGGAAACACCATATATTTT. As protein: CASGRGGNSGNTIYF.

CDR3 protein: CASSPITQGLMNTEAFF. CDR3 nucleotides: TGTGCCAGCAGCCCGATAACCCAGGGACTCATGAACACTGAAGCTTTCTTT. V and J are TRBV28 and TRBJ1-1, with D maybe TRBD1 (5 bases). The CDR3 extends over 17 amino acids. Per germline, CDR1 MDHEN and CDR2 SYDVKM. The V end was cut by 6 bases, the J end by 0 bases, with 20 bases between.

The chain is built from TRBV5-1 and TRBJ2-7; tentatively, D is TRBD2 (6 bases). Germline-derived CDR1 and CDR2 are SGHRS and YFSETQ. The CDR3 has 15 residues. V lost 0 bases to trimming and J lost 1 base, with 11 bases between them. The chain's CDR3 is CASSLGEAGSYEQYF. CDR3 nucleotide sequence: TGCGCCAGCAGCTTGGGGGAGGCAGGGTCCTACGAGCAGTACTTC.

V usage is TRBV2 and J usage is TRBJ2-1; D possibly corresponds to TRBD2 (6 bases). V dropped 10 bases and J dropped 7 bases, with 20 bases sitting between them. The germline CDR1 and CDR2 sequences are SNHLY and FYNNEI. This CDR3 comprises 14 residues. The CDR3 DNA reads TGTGCCACCCGAGTCTTAGCGGAAGGGAATGAGCAGTTCTTC. Translating gives CATRVLAEGNEQFF.

This chain links TRBV27 with TRBJ2-1; a possible D gene is TRBD1 (6 bases). Looked up from germline, CDR1 is MNHEY and CDR2 is SMNVEV (reference sequence). The length of the CDR3 is 13 residues. V was pared by 5 bases and J by 6 bases, with 11 bases between. This CDR3 is CASSRTAINEQFF. The CDR3 DNA reads TGTGCCAGCAGTAGGACAGCGATCAATGAGCAGTTCTTC.

This clone showed up just a few times. The chain carries TRBV28 and TRBJ2-2; D not resolved. Germline V gene sequence: CDR1 MDHEN, CDR2 SYDVKM. The V end lost 5 bases, the J end lost 5 bases, and 6 bases lay between the germline ends. CDR3 length equals 12 residues. CDR3 coding DNA: TGTGCCAGCAGTCCCTATACCGGGGAGCTGTTTTTT. It is translated as CASSPYTGELFF.

The chain is built from TRBV5-6 and TRBJ1-1, with TRBD1 matching 7 bases. The CDR3 is 13 residues long. Per germline, CDR1 SGHDT and CDR2 YYEEEE. V trimming: 4 bases; J trimming: 4 bases; junction bases outside the gene matches: 4. CDR3 residues: CASSVAGGTEAFF. The CDR3 DNA is TGTGCCAGCAGCGTCGCAGGGGGCACTGAAGCTTTCTTT. Full variable domain (missing parts from reference TRBV5-6 and TRBJ1-1): DAGVTQSPTHLIKTRGQQVTLRCSPKSGHDTVSWYQQALGQGPQFIFQYYEEEERQRGNFPDRFSGHQFPNYSSELNVNALLLGDSALYLCASSVAGGTEAFFGQGTRLTVV.

The chain recombines TRBV7-2 with TRBJ2-3; D unresolved. V lost 2 bases to trimming and J lost 4 bases, with 7 bases between them. This CDR3 contains 13 residues. Germline V gene data show CDR1 as SGHTA and CDR2 as FQGNSA. Written as DNA, the CDR3 is TGTGCCAGCAGCTTAATTCTCGCAGATACGCAGTATTTT. This translates into CASSLILADTQYF.

This chain links TRBV28 with TRBJ1-3, with D tentatively TRBD1 (5 bases). CDR3 length equals 14 residues. From germline, CDR1 is MDHEN and CDR2 SYDVKM. V dropped 6 bases and J dropped 1 base, with 10 bases sitting between them. The CDR3 sequence is CASRPRESGNTIYF. The DNA of the CDR3 is TGTGCCAGCAGGCCCAGGGAATCTGGAAACACCATATATTTT.

The genes are TRBV7-2 and TRBJ2-3, with a weak D call TRBD2 (6 bases). Between the trimmed V and J ends, which lost 7 bases and 1 base, there was a span of 18 bases. CDR3 length: 16 residues. Germline values: CDR1 SGHTA, CDR2 FQGNSA. The CDR3 sequence: CASTKGTPFRTDTQYF. The DNA of the CDR3 is TGTGCCAGCACCAAAGGGACTCCCTTCCGCACAGATACGCAGTATTTT.

The V gene is TRBV27, the J gene TRBJ2-2; TRBD1 is a possible D gene (6 bases). The germline V gene has CDR1 MNHEY and CDR2 SMNVEV (reference sequence). The CDR3 is 16 amino acids. Trimming removed 2 bases from V and 1 base from J, with 11 bases in between. CDR3 amino acids: CASSLRAGVNTGELFF. For the CDR3, the DNA is TGTGCCAGCAGTTTAAGGGCAGGGGTGAACACCGGGGAGCTGTTTTTT.

This sequence joins TRBV4-3 and TRBJ2-3; 9 nucleotides align to TRBD2. The CDR3 sequence is 17 residues long. Looked up from germline, CDR1 is LGHNA and CDR2 is YSLEER. Trimming cost V 2 bases and J 3 bases; bases outside gene matches: 9. The CDR3: CASSQSIAGVTTDTQYF. The DNA of the CDR3 is TGCGCCAGCAGCCAATCGATAGCGGGAGTGACGACAGATACGCAGTATTTT.

The chain recombines TRBV2 with TRBJ2-7; no clear D. The CDR3 is made up of 15 amino acids. CDR1 and CDR2 (germline): SNHLY, FYNNEI. The V end was cut by 2 bases, the J end by 0 bases, with 11 bases between. The CDR3 sequence is CASSESDVSSYEQYF. The CDR3 region has the DNA TGTGCCAGCAGTGAAAGCGACGTTAGCTCCTACGAGCAGTACTTC.

The chain has TRBV6-1 and TRBJ1-1; no clear D. V lost 1 base and J lost 6, with 12 bases in between. CDR1 MNHNS and CDR2 SASEGT come from the germline V gene. CDR3 length equals 14 residues. The DNA of the CDR3 is TGTGCCAGCAGTGAAGTGGCGCCCAGGTCTGAAGCTTTCTTT. Translated: CASSEVAPRSEAFF.

The chain carries TRBV4-2 and TRBJ2-6; a possible D gene is TRBD2 (5 bases). This CDR3 is 18 amino acids long. Germline V gene data show CDR1 as LGHNA and CDR2 as YNFKEQ. V was shortened by 4 bases and J by 0 bases, with 16 bases between the two germline ends. The CDR3 spells CASSPRREGSSGANVLTF. CDR3 in DNA: TGTGCCAGCAGCCCACGCCGGGAAGGGAGCTCTGGGGCCAACGTCCTGACTTTC.

The CDR3 sequence: CASSPGRRQETQYF. Here the CDR3 DNA reads TGTGCCAGCAGCCCGGGGAGACGTCAAGAGACCCAGTACTTC. The chain couples TRBV5-6 to TRBJ2-5; D is perhaps TRBD2 (5 bases). V lost 4 bases and J lost 2, with 12 bases in between. Germline CDR1 and CDR2: SGHDT and YYEEEE. The CDR3 is 14 residues long.